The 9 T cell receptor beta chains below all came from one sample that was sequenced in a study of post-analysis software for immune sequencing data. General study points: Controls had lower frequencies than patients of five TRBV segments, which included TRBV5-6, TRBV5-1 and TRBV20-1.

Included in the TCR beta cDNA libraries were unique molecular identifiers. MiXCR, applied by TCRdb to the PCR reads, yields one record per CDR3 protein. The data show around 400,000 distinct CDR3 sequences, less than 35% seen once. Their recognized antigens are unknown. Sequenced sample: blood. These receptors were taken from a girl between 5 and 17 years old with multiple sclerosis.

Here the CDR3 DNA reads TGTGCCAGCAGTCCCCAGCTGACGGGGGTTGCAGATACGCAGTATTTT. Encoded protein: CASSPQLTGVADTQYF. The chain has TRBV12-3 or TRBV12-4 and TRBJ2-3; a weak D match, TRBD2 (6 bases). Deletions cut 5 bases from V and 4 bases from J, with 19 bases between. The CDR3 extends over 16 amino acids.

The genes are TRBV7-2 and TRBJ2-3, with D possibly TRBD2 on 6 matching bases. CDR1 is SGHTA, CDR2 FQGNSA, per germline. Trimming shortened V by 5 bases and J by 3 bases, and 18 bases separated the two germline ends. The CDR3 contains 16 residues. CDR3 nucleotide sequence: TGTGCCAGCAGCAGCCGCGGGCTAGCGAGAACAGATACGCAGTATTTT. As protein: CASSSRGLARTDTQYF.

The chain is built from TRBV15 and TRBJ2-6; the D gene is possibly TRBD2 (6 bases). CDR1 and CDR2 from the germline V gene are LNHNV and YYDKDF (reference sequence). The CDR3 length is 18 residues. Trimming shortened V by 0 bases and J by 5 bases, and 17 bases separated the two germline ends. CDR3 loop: CATSRDLGGGSRANVLTF. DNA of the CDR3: TGTGCCACCAGCAGAGACTTGGGGGGAGGTTCTCGGGCCAACGTCCTGACTTTC.

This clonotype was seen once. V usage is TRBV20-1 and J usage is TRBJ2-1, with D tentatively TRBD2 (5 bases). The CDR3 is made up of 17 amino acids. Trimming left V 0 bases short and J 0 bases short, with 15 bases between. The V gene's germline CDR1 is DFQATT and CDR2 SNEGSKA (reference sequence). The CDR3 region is CSARDQFGLLSYNEQFF. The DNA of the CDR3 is TGCAGTGCTAGAGATCAATTTGGACTCCTCTCCTACAATGAGCAGTTCTTC.

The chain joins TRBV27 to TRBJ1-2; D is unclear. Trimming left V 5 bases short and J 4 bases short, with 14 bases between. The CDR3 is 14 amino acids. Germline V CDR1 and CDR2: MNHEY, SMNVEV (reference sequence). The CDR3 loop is CASSREWGFYGYTF. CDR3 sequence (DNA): TGTGCCAGCAGTCGCGAGTGGGGTTTCTATGGCTACACCTTC.

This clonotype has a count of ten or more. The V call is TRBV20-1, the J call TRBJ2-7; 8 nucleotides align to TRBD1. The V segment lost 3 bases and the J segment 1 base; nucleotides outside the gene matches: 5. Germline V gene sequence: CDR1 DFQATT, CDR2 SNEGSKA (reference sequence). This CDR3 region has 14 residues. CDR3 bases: TGCAGTGCTAGGATCGGGACAGGATCCTACGAGCAGTACTTC. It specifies CSARIGTGSYEQYF.

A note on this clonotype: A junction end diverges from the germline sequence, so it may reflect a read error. Here the CDR3 DNA reads TGCAGTGCGCCGACTAGGATAGGTGAGACCCGGTACTTC. Its protein product is CSAPTRIGETRYF. The V and J genes are TRBV20-1 and TRBJ2-5; D perhaps matches TRBD2 (6 bases). The CDR3 extends over 13 amino acids. The germline CDR1 and CDR2 sequences are DFQATT and SNEGSKA (reference sequence).

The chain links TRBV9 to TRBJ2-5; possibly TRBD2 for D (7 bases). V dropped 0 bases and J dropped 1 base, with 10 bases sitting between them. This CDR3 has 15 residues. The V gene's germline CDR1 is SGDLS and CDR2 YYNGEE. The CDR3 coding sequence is TGTGCCAGCAGCGTAGCTGGGGGGGCCCAAGAGACCCAGTACTTC. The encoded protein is CASSVAGGAQETQYF.

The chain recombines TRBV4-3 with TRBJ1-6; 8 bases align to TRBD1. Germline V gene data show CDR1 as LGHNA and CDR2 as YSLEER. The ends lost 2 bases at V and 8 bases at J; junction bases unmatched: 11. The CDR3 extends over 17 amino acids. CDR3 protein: CASSQSSWTGLDSPLHF. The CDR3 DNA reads TGCGCCAGCAGCCAAAGTTCTTGGACAGGGTTGGATTCACCCCTCCACTTT.